The clone carrying this T cell receptor (beta chain) was detected only a few times. Its antigen is undetermined. Assay used: immunoSEQ multiplex PCR; TCRdb lists only in-frame clones, some missing. The data contain about 64,000 clones, about 90% of them singletons. This specimen belongs to a study of T cell responses to AZD1222 COVID-19 vaccine. Study observations and caveats: Researchers report vaccine-associated CD4 TCRs spanning spike, with dominance at 160-218 and 743-854.

This sequence originates from an adult who received the MenACWY meningococcal vaccine as a control. Sequenced material: peripheral blood, taken 28 days after the second dose of the MenACWY control vaccine.

CDR3 loop: CASSGRWNTEAFF. CDR3 nucleotide sequence: TGTGCCAGCAGTGGCCGGTGGAACACTGAAGCTTTCTTT. This chain uses TRBV6-4 with TRBJ1-1; no firm D call. In germline, CDR1 is MRHNA, CDR2 SNTAGT. V dropped 4 bases and J dropped 1 base, with 7 bases sitting between them. This CDR3 has 13 amino acids.